Sequencing of this T cell receptor beta chain was carried out in a study of T cells expressing NK-cell markers. Looking at the study overall: Researchers got TCR beta repertoires out of sorted CD3+CD56+NKG2C+, CD3+CD56+NKG2C- and CD3+CD56-NKG2C+ T cells. General study findings and limits: HCMV specificity of the expanded NKG2C+ T cell clones was not established.

The TCR beta cDNA came from 5'RACE template switching with UMIs. TCRdb re-called the 5' RACE reads; every CDR3 protein appears as one record, without DNA. This sample contains about 450,000 distinct CDR3 sequences. Worth noting for this clonotype: Its antigen is not known.

This CDR3 has 17 residues. The germline CDR1 and CDR2 sequences are MNHEY and SVGEGT. The chain joins TRBV6-2 or TRBV6-3 to TRBJ1-2; the D call from TCRdb, TRBD1, cannot be confirmed without DNA. The origin of this receptor is a woman aged 18 to 75 in good health. The sequencing sample was made of blood T cells: a sorted CD56 or NKG2C T cell subset, CD4+ or CD8+ T cells, or bulk PBMC T cells (not recorded which). CDR3 in amino acids: CASRPRQGTSNNYGYTF.